Shown below are 22 T cell receptor beta chains from a single sample sequenced in a study of shared clonotypes between healthy human individuals. Sequenced by immunoSEQ multiplex PCR; TCRdb stores in-frame clones only, minus some. This table holds fewer than 400,000 clones, roughly 70% found once. Material: memory CD4+ T cells sorted from blood. Subset indicated: CD45RA-negative fraction. The receptors originated from a man aged 25 to 40 in good health.

The chain recombines TRBV29-1 with TRBJ2-7; D is possibly TRBD1 (5 bases). The V and J ends lost 5 bases and 2 bases respectively, with 10 bases between them. There are 12 residues in the CDR3. From germline, CDR1 is SQVTM and CDR2 ANQGSEA. As DNA, the CDR3 is TGCAGCGTTAGTCTGGGGCCCTACGAGCAGTACTTC. It translates to CSVSLGPYEQYF.

The table lists this clone with a count of one. The chain joins TRBV9 to TRBJ2-7; TRBD1 aligns across 7 bases. V was clipped by 3 bases and J by 3 bases; unmatched bases: 6. This CDR3 spans 14 amino acids. Germline-derived CDR1 and CDR2 are SGDLS and YYNGEE. The CDR3 spells CASSDRDRDYEQYF. DNA for the CDR3: TGTGCCAGCAGCGACCGGGACAGAGACTACGAGCAGTACTTC.

The V call is TRBV18, the J call TRBJ2-1; no firm D call. Germline loops: CDR1 KGHSH, CDR2 LQKENI. The CDR3 runs to 16 residues. The germline V and J ends were trimmed by 2 bases and 5 bases, with 16 bases remaining between them. The CDR3 region is CASSPGRSILNNEQFF. DNA of the CDR3: TGTGCCAGCTCACCAGGTCGCAGCATCCTCAACAATGAGCAGTTCTTC.

This clone has at least ten counts. V is TRBV18 and J is TRBJ2-7; 7 positions agree with TRBD2. The V segment lost 3 bases and the J segment 4 bases; nucleotides outside the gene matches: 9. Looked up from germline, CDR1 is KGHSH and CDR2 is LQKENI. The CDR3 totals 15 residues. CDR3 residues: CASSPLVAGVYEQYF. The CDR3 nucleotides are TGTGCCAGCTCACCCCTGGTGGCGGGAGTGTACGAGCAGTACTTC. Variable domain in full (rest from reference TRBV18 and TRBJ2-7): NAGVMQNPRHLVRRRGQEARLRCSPMKGHSHVYWYRQLPEEGLKFMVYLQKENIIDESGMPKERFSAEFPKEGPSILRIQQVVRGDSAAYFCASSPLVAGVYEQYFGPGTRLTVT.

The genes are TRBV2 and TRBJ2-1; unclear D gene. The CDR3 consists of 10 residues. Germline V gene sequence: CDR1 SNHLY, CDR2 FYNNEI. V shed 4 bases and J shed 6 bases, with 1 base lying between them. The CDR3 nucleotides read TGTGCCAGCAGTGCCAATGAGCAGTTCTTC. Translation: CASSANEQFF.

The V and J genes are TRBV28 and TRBJ1-5, with unresolved D. V lost 4 bases and J lost 4, with 11 bases in between. CDR1 is MDHEN, CDR2 SYDVKM, per germline. This CDR3 is built from 14 residues. CDR3 protein: CASSSAEPNQPQHF. The CDR3 DNA reads as TGTGCCAGCAGTTCCGCTGAACCTAATCAGCCCCAGCATTTT.

The chain employs TRBV29-1 and TRBJ2-1; tentatively, D is TRBD1 (5 bases). The CDR3 is 17 residues long. Between the trimmed V and J ends, which lost 7 bases and 0 bases, there was a span of 22 bases. Germline V CDR1 and CDR2: SQVTM, ANQGSEA. The CDR3 sequence is CSAQRVSGQSSYNEQFF. DNA of the CDR3: TGCAGCGCCCAGCGAGTGTCAGGGCAAAGCTCCTACAATGAGCAGTTCTTC.

The chain combines TRBV6-1 with TRBJ1-1, with D maybe TRBD1 (5 bases). Germline V CDR1 and CDR2: MNHNS, SASEGT. The ends were cut back, 10 bases at V and 3 bases at J, with 12 bases in the middle. The CDR3 covers 12 residues. CDR3 nucleotides: TGTGCCACCGGACGAGGGGACACTGAAGCTTTCTTT. Its translation: CATGRGDTEAFF.

The chain links TRBV5-4 to TRBJ2-7; a weak D match, TRBD2 (6 bases). This CDR3 is built from 14 residues. CDR1 is SGHNT, CDR2 YYREEE, per germline (reference sequence). The V and J ends lost 4 bases and 0 bases respectively, with 11 bases between them. The CDR3 region has the DNA TGTGCCAGCAGCACCTCGACTAGCTCCTACGAGCAGTACTTC. Translation gives CASSTSTSSYEQYF.

The chain uses TRBV5-1 and TRBJ1-5, with D possibly matching TRBD1 (5 bases). Germline V gene sequence: CDR1 SGHRS, CDR2 YFSETQ. Deletions cut 0 bases from V and 4 bases from J, with 14 bases between. CDR3 length equals 16 residues. CDR3 DNA sequence: TGCGCCAGCAGCTTGGCCCCGGTTGGGGGGAATCAGCCCCAGCATTTT. Encoded protein: CASSLAPVGGNQPQHF.

This chain connects TRBV5-1 to TRBJ1-1, with 7 bases fitting TRBD1. The CDR3 runs 16 residues. The trim removed 0 bases at V and 4 bases at J, leaving 9 bases unmatched. Germline CDR1 reads SGHRS; CDR2 reads YFSETQ. DNA of the CDR3: TGCGCCAGCAGCTTGGAGGCCCAGGGGGGCGGCACTGAAGCTTTCTTT. Residues: CASSLEAQGGGTEAFF. Looking up the rest from reference TRBV5-1 and TRBJ1-1 gives the full variable domain: KAGVTQTPRYLIKTRGQQVTLSCSPISGHRSVSWYQQTPGQGLQFLFEYFSETQRNKGNFPGRFSGRQFSNSRSEMNVSTLELGDSALYLCASSLEAQGGGTEAFFGQGTRLTVV.

This clone came up a few times. The chain couples TRBV5-1 to TRBJ2-2; D is unclear. V lost 1 base and J 1 base, leaving 8 bases between the germline ends. Germline CDR1 reads SGHRS; CDR2 reads YFSETQ. The CDR3 totals 15 residues. CDR3: CASSLTERNTGELFF. The CDR3 DNA reads as TGCGCCAGCAGCTTGACAGAAAGGAACACCGGGGAGCTGTTTTTT.

The V gene is TRBV28, the J gene TRBJ2-7, with D tentatively TRBD1 or TRBD2 (6 bases each). V lost 4 bases and J 2 bases, leaving 12 bases between the germline ends. The CDR3 contains 14 residues. CDR1 and CDR2 (germline): MDHEN, SYDVKM. The CDR3 nucleotides read TGTGCCAGCAGTTGGGGGGCGAACGCCTACGAGCAGTACTTC. It is translated as CASSWGANAYEQYF.

V and J are TRBV4-3 and TRBJ2-3; possibly TRBD1 for D (6 bases). Germline lookup yields CDR1 LGHNA and CDR2 YSLEER. This CDR3 region has 16 residues. V lost 1 base to trimming and J lost 1 base, with 12 bases between them. In nucleotides, the CDR3 is TGCGCCAGCAGCCAAGCAGGGGTGGGAGGCACAGATACGCAGTATTTT. Translated, it gives CASSQAGVGGTDTQYF.

V usage is TRBV2 and J usage is TRBJ1-2; D remains unclear. This CDR3 has 14 amino acids. Trimming stripped 4 bases from V and 2 bases from J, with 11 bases between. CDR1 is SNHLY, CDR2 FYNNEI, per germline. CDR3: CASSVLGSNYGYTF. As DNA, the CDR3 is TGTGCCAGCAGTGTGCTGGGTAGCAACTATGGCTACACCTTC. The variable domain in full, completed from reference TRBV2 and TRBJ1-2, reads EPEVTQTPSHQVTQMGQEVILRCVPISNHLYFYWYRQILGQKVEFLVSFYNNEISEKSEIFDDQFSVERPDGSNFTLKIRSTKLEDSAMYFCASSVLGSNYGYTFGSGTRLTVV.

V is TRBV6-6 and J is TRBJ1-1; D unclear. The CDR3 is 13 residues long. V gave up 7 bases and J gave up 4 bases, with 13 bases separating them. From germline, CDR1 is MNHNY and CDR2 SVGAGI (reference sequence). The CDR3 coding sequence is TGTGCCAGCAACCTGGTCAAGGGCACTGAAGCTTTCTTT. Translating gives CASNLVKGTEAFF.

V is TRBV11-2 and J is TRBJ2-7; TRBD2 aligns across 10 bases. CDR3 length: 16 amino acids. V lost 6 bases, J lost 4 bases, and 12 bases stayed unmatched. Per the germline V gene, CDR1 is SGHAT and CDR2 is FQNNGV. The CDR3 region is CASRRSASGSRYEQYF. The DNA for the CDR3 is TGTGCCAGCAGACGTAGCGCTAGCGGGAGTAGGTACGAGCAGTACTTC.

The rearrangement joins TRBV30 to TRBJ2-6; perhaps TRBD1 as D (6 bases). The V and J ends lost 5 bases and 0 bases respectively, with 11 bases between them. CDR1 and CDR2 from the germline V gene are GTSNPN and SVGIG (reference sequence). The CDR3 contains 15 residues. The CDR3 loop is CAWGDRLSGANVLTF. CDR3 sequence (DNA): TGTGCCTGGGGTGACAGGCTCTCTGGGGCCAACGTCCTGACTTTC.

In its sample, this clone was seen a few times. The rearrangement joins TRBV19 to TRBJ2-6; TRBD1 might be the D (7 bases). V was clipped by 5 bases and J by 1 base, with 18 bases between them. From germline, CDR1 is LNHDA and CDR2 SQIVND (reference sequence). CDR3 length: 18 amino acids. DNA for the CDR3: TGTGCCAGTAGTCCCGGGAGACAGGGCTTTTCTGGGGCCAACGTCCTGACTTTC. It codes for CASSPGRQGFSGANVLTF.

This chain connects TRBV7-8 to TRBJ2-7, with no clear D. CDR3 length equals 11 residues. CDR1 and CDR2 from the germline V gene are SGHVS and FQNEAQ. V lost 5 bases and J 6 bases, leaving 8 bases between the germline ends. CDR3 DNA sequence: TGTGCCAGCAGCGCAGAAGGCGAGCAGTACTTC. This translates into CASSAEGEQYF.

This clone occurred a few times. The chain carries TRBV25-1 and TRBJ2-7; either TRBD1 or TRBD2 may fit D (5 bases each). Trimming removed 4 bases from V and 2 bases from J, with 15 bases in between. CDR3 length: 15 amino acids. CDR1 is MGHDK and CDR2 is SYGVNS in the germline V gene. The CDR3 DNA is TGTGCCAGCAGTGGCAGCAGGGCGGAGGCCTACGAGCAGTACTTC. It encodes CASSGSRAEAYEQYF.

The chain links TRBV7-9 to TRBJ2-3; D gene unclear. The CDR3 covers 15 residues. Germline V gives CDR1 SEHNR, CDR2 FQNEAQ (reference sequence). Trimming took off 5 bases at V and 4 bases at J, with 16 bases between the two ends. The CDR3 sequence: CASSLPQTYPDTQYF. DNA of the CDR3: TGTGCCAGCAGCCTACCGCAGACTTACCCAGATACGCAGTATTTT.